One and the same sample provided the 18 T cell receptor beta chains below, sequenced in a study of OX40 agonist ivuxolimab in advanced cancers. Here immunoSEQ multiplex PCR was the method, and the copy in TCRdb shows in-frame clones only, minus some. The data show roughly 25,000 clones, approximately 77% seen once. The source material was CD4+ or CD8+ T cells sorted from blood, sampled in a trial of the OX40 agonist ivuxolimab. The receptors here all came from an adult with an advanced solid tumor such as melanoma, head and neck, liver or kidney cancer.

This chain links TRBV28 with TRBJ2-5; 11 bases align to TRBD1. V lost 5 bases and J lost 5; bases outside the gene matches: 7. This CDR3 comprises 15 residues. The germline V gene encodes CDR1 MDHEN and CDR2 SYDVKM. In DNA, the CDR3 is TGTGCCAGCAGTCCGGGACAGGGGGTACGGGAGACCCAGTACTTC. Translated: CASSPGQGVRETQYF.

CDR3 loop: CASSFRANTEAFF. DNA for the CDR3: TGTGCCAGCAGCTTCCGGGCTAACACTGAAGCTTTCTTT. The J gene is TRBJ1-1, the V gene TRBV11-2; no clear D gene. Trimming took 3 bases from V and 2 from J, leaving 7 bases between them. Germline V gives CDR1 SGHAT, CDR2 FQNNGV. This CDR3 has 13 residues.

The chain employs TRBV4-3 and TRBJ1-2, with D possibly matching TRBD1 (6 bases). The CDR3 spans 16 residues. CDR1 is LGHNA and CDR2 is YSLEER in the germline V gene. Trimming cost V 5 bases and J 3 bases, with 19 bases left between them. The DNA of the CDR3 is TGCGCCAGCAGCTTACAGGCGGGGGCGTCGGACTATGGCTACACCTTC. Its translation: CASSLQAGASDYGYTF.

The chain combines TRBV11-2 with TRBJ2-7; a weak D match, TRBD2 (5 bases). This CDR3 contains 15 residues. Trimming stripped 5 bases from V and 1 base from J, with 15 bases between. Looked up from germline, CDR1 is SGHAT and CDR2 is FQNNGV. The CDR3 is CASSHRARLSYEQYF. In DNA, the CDR3 is TGTGCCAGCAGCCACCGAGCAAGACTATCCTACGAGCAGTACTTC.

The V call is TRBV7-2, the J call TRBJ2-1; 8 bases fit TRBD2. The CDR3 has 17 residues. J lost 4 bases, V lost 5 bases, and 13 bases had no gene match. In germline, CDR1 is SGHTA, CDR2 FQGNSA. The CDR3 DNA reads TGTGCCAGCAGCCCGCAAGCGGGAGCCCCCTCGTACAATGAGCAGTTCTTC. It codes for CASSPQAGAPSYNEQFF.

This rearrangement joins TRBV7-2 to TRBJ2-1; D uncertain. The CDR3 has 14 amino acids. V lost 3 bases and J lost 3, with 9 bases in between. Germline assignment: CDR1 SGHTA and CDR2 FQGNSA. CDR3 sequence (DNA): TGTGCCAGCAGCTTCGGCCAACACTACAATGAGCAGTTCTTC. This encodes CASSFGQHYNEQFF.

The rearrangement uses TRBV6-1 and TRBJ2-2, with D possibly being TRBD1 (6 bases). Germline loops: CDR1 MNHNS, CDR2 SASEGT. Trimming cost V 6 bases and J 5 bases, with 10 bases left between them. The CDR3 length is 13 residues. CDR3 sequence: CASRATGTGELFF. The DNA for the CDR3 is TGTGCCAGCAGGGCTACAGGGACCGGGGAGCTGTTTTTT.

This clone showed up just a few times. The genes are TRBV6-1 and TRBJ2-7, with a possible D match to TRBD1 (5 bases). CDR1 is MNHNS, CDR2 SASEGT, per germline. V was trimmed by 6 bases and J by 0 bases, leaving 12 bases between them. The CDR3 is 14 amino acids. The CDR3 DNA follows: TGTGCCAGCAGCCGACAGCATAGCTCCTACGAGCAGTACTTC. Its protein product is CASSRQHSSYEQYF.

The chain uses TRBV6-5 and TRBJ2-7, with 12 bases aligning to TRBD2. Looked up from germline, CDR1 is MNHEY and CDR2 is SVGAGI. The CDR3 has 15 amino acids. V trimming: 7 bases; J trimming: 2 bases; junction bases outside the gene matches: 6. This CDR3 reads CASISGLAGTYEQYF. The CDR3, as DNA: TGTGCCAGCATCTCTGGACTAGCGGGAACCTACGAGCAGTACTTC.

This sequence joins TRBV6-6 and TRBJ1-4; D uncertain. Trimming removed 2 bases from V and 11 bases from J, with 18 bases in between. The CDR3 is 15 amino acids. The V gene's germline CDR1 is MNHNY and CDR2 SVGAGI (reference sequence). The DNA of the CDR3 is TGTGCCAGCAGTTACAGTGAAGGTGCGTTAGAGAAACTGTTTTTT. Its translation: CASSYSEGALEKLFF.

The rearrangement links TRBV12-5 to TRBJ1-5; D is unresolved. In germline, CDR1 is LGHNT, CDR2 FRNRAP. Trimming left V 3 bases short and J 0 bases short, with 3 bases between. CDR3 size: 13 residues. CDR3 sequence (DNA): TGTGCTAGTGGTTTTGATAGCAATCAGCCCCAGCATTTT. This sequence encodes CASGFDSNQPQHF.

A single count supports this clone. The V and J genes are TRBV11-2 and TRBJ1-3; 8 positions match TRBD1. After removal of 4 bases from V and 4 bases from J, the junction contained 9 bases not matched to a gene. The CDR3 spans 16 residues. CDR1 SGHAT and CDR2 FQNNGV come from the germline V gene. In DNA form, the CDR3 reads TGTGCCAGCAGCTCCTTCAGGGGGCTCGAAGGAAACACCATATATTTT. Translated: CASSSFRGLEGNTIYF.

The J gene is TRBJ2-3, the V gene TRBV7-9, with TRBD1 matching 9 bases. CDR3 length: 15 amino acids. V was clipped by 3 bases and J by 6 bases; unmatched bases: 7. CDR1 and CDR2 (germline): SEHNR, FQNEAQ (reference sequence). CDR3 region: CASSFPGQGGDTQYF. The CDR3 nucleotides read TGTGCCAGCAGCTTCCCGGGACAGGGAGGGGATACGCAGTATTTT.

This chain joins TRBV14 and TRBJ2-2, with unresolved D. Trimming removed 0 bases at V and 3 bases at J, with 5 bases between. Germline V CDR1 and CDR2: SGHDN, FVKESK. This CDR3 has 14 amino acids. The DNA of the CDR3 is TGTGCCAGCAGCCAAGATCGCTACACCGGGGAGCTGTTTTTT. Translation gives CASSQDRYTGELFF.

This chain joins TRBV6-6 and TRBJ1-1; 7 positions agree with TRBD1. After removal of 5 bases from V and 5 bases from J, the junction contained 11 bases not matched to a gene. This CDR3 has 15 residues. Germline values: CDR1 MNHNY, CDR2 SVGAGI (reference sequence). The CDR3 region is CASSLTPNRGTEAFF. The CDR3, as DNA: TGTGCCAGCAGTCTGACTCCGAACAGGGGAACTGAAGCTTTCTTT.

The V gene is TRBV2, the J gene TRBJ2-1; the match to TRBD1 covers 8 bases. Germline V gene data show CDR1 as SNHLY and CDR2 as FYNNEI. The CDR3 runs 13 residues. Trimming took 6 bases from V and 7 from J; bases not matched to a gene: 5. This chain's CDR3 is CASRQGAGNEQFF. For the CDR3, the DNA is TGTGCCAGCAGGCAGGGGGCGGGTAATGAGCAGTTCTTC.

The gene calls are TRBV19 and TRBJ2-5, with D perhaps TRBD1 or TRBD2 (6 bases each). The CDR3 totals 14 residues. V was cut by 7 bases and J by 4 bases, with 16 bases left in between. Germline V gives CDR1 LNHDA, CDR2 SQIVND (reference sequence). CDR3 sequence (DNA): TGTGCCAGTAACCGGGGGCGACTTGGAGAGACCCAGTACTTC. Translation gives CASNRGRLGETQYF.

This clone occurred a few times. The V gene is TRBV19, the J gene TRBJ1-5; 9 bases line up with TRBD1. V was pared by 6 bases and J by 7 bases, with 4 bases of the junction left unmatched. CDR3 length equals 13 residues. CDR1 and CDR2 from the germline V gene are LNHDA and SQIVND (reference sequence). The DNA of the CDR3 is TGTGCCAGTAGGGACAGGGGCGGACAGCCCCAGCATTTT. As protein: CASRDRGGQPQHF.